This T cell receptor beta chain comes out of a study of regulatory T cells in long-lasting Graves disease. In its sample, this clonotype was seen a few times. As to time point: newly diagnosed GD, antithyroid drugs for less than 3 months. PBMCs were the source of the RNA used for TCR sequencing. In germline, CDR1 is SNHLY, CDR2 FYNNEI. The V and J ends lost 3 bases and 6 bases respectively, with 13 bases between them. The CDR3 covers 14 residues. Arm-PCR with iRepertoire HTBI primers amplified the CDR3 regions for these TCR beta libraries. A single record per CDR3 protein comes from TCRdb applying MiXCR to the multiplex PCR reads. This sample has 350,000 to 500,000 distinct CDR3 sequences, with about 15% found just once. The same specimen was also included in a second study, on T cells in Graves' hyperthyroidism and ophthalmopathy. That work contributes: Stability of Graves' hyperthyroidism was defined as absent ophthalmopathy progression within 18 months. Ophthalmopathy cases were set apart from stable hyperthyroidism by a 13 V-J model.

The chain joins TRBV2 to TRBJ2-3; D is perhaps TRBD1 or TRBD2 (5 bases each). The TCR comes from a woman in her thirties with Graves disease. Sequenced material: peripheral blood mononuclear cells (PBMCs), taken at new diagnosis, from a patient treated with antithyroid drugs. CDR3 protein: CASSDPWGTDTQYF. DNA for the CDR3: TGTGCCAGCAGTGATCCCTGGGGGACGGATACGCAGTATTTT.